This TCR beta chain is drawn from a study of blood T cell repertoires in COVID-19. TCRdb's copy holds only in-frame clones and misses some; the assay was immunoSEQ multiplex PCR. The sample has 300,000 to 450,000 clones; around 85% are singletons. Germline assignment: CDR1 SGDLS and CDR2 YYNGEE. Trimming cost V 0 bases and J 5 bases, with 17 bases left between them. The CDR3 is made up of 17 amino acids. V usage is TRBV9 and J usage is TRBJ2-2; weak D call: TRBD1 (5 bases). The receptor was derived from a young woman with acute or convalescent COVID-19. The specimen was peripheral blood. CDR3 amino acids: CASSVDRQGKETGELFF. The DNA of the CDR3 is TGTGCCAGCAGCGTAGATCGGCAGGGAAAGGAGACCGGGGAGCTGTTTTTT.